The 21 T cell receptor beta chains given below trace back to one sample, sequenced in a study of T cells in localized non-small cell lung cancer. The assay was immunoSEQ multiplex PCR, and TCRdb's table has in-frame clones only and misses some. The sample lists around 96,000 clones; approximately 90% were seen once. This material consisted of PBMCs, taken before any cancer treatment. Source of these receptors: a woman aged 40-70 years with stage II squamous cell lung carcinoma.

V gene TRBV27 combines with J gene TRBJ1-6, with a weak D call TRBD1 (5 bases). The CDR3 is 13 amino acids. V was pared by 6 bases and J by 9 bases, with 12 bases between. Germline lookup yields CDR1 MNHEY and CDR2 SMNVEV (reference sequence). In DNA form, the CDR3 reads TGTGCCAGCAGACGGCGGGGGAGTTCACCCCTCCACTTT. It specifies CASRRRGSSPLHF.

The genes are TRBV14 and TRBJ1-1; possible D gene TRBD1, 5 bases. The CDR3 extends over 13 amino acids. CDR1 and CDR2 (germline): SGHDN, FVKESK. V was clipped by 3 bases and J by 0 bases, with 5 bases between them. Here the CDR3 DNA reads TGTGCCAGCAGCCAGACAGTGAACACTGAAGCTTTCTTT. Residues: CASSQTVNTEAFF.

The CDR3 sequence is CASSRTSGRALNNEQFF. The CDR3 bases are TGTGCCAGCAGCAGAACTAGCGGGAGGGCCCTCAACAATGAGCAGTTCTTC. The chain has TRBV4-2 and TRBJ2-1, with 13 bases aligning to TRBD2. CDR3 length equals 17 residues. Germline lookup yields CDR1 LGHNA and CDR2 YNFKEQ. J lost 5 bases, V lost 5 bases, and 9 bases had no gene match.

J is TRBJ1-6 and V is TRBV5-4; D call uncertain. Germline V gene sequence: CDR1 SGHNT, CDR2 YYREEE (reference sequence). With 0 bases removed from V and 8 bases from J, the gap between germline ends came to 21 bases. The CDR3 has 18 residues. The CDR3 spells CASSLEASGGLYDSPLHF. For the CDR3, the DNA is TGTGCCAGCAGCTTGGAGGCCTCCGGAGGGTTATACGATTCACCCCTCCACTTT.

The rearrangement uses TRBV7-9 and TRBJ2-1, with TRBD2 matching 13 bases. The germline CDR1 and CDR2 sequences are SEHNR and FQNEAQ (reference sequence). J was trimmed by 4 bases and V by 3 bases; bases with no gene match: 3. CDR3 length equals 16 residues. The CDR3 reads CASSFGLAGAYNEQFF. CDR3 sequence (DNA): TGTGCCAGCAGCTTCGGACTAGCGGGAGCTTACAATGAGCAGTTCTTC.

This rearrangement joins TRBV20-1 to TRBJ2-1, with unresolved D. V was shortened by 5 bases and J by 7 bases, with 9 bases between the two germline ends. Looked up from germline, CDR1 is DFQATT and CDR2 is SNEGSKA (reference sequence). CDR3 length: 11 residues. CDR3 nucleotides: TGCAGTGCTGGCCACATTAATGAGCAGTTCTTC. Translation gives CSAGHINEQFF.

The chain employs TRBV18 and TRBJ2-3; D not resolved. The CDR3 loop spans 14 amino acids. Deletions cut 3 bases from V and 4 bases from J, with 11 bases between. Germline V gene lookup returns CDR1 KGHSH and CDR2 LQKENI. CDR3 in amino acids: CASSPGQVSDTQYF. The CDR3 bases are TGTGCCAGCTCACCGGGCCAGGTCTCAGATACGCAGTATTTT.

This sequence joins TRBV6-5 and TRBJ2-6; weak D call: TRBD2 (5 bases). The CDR3 runs to 15 residues. The V gene's germline CDR1 is MNHEY and CDR2 SVGAGI. V shed 6 bases and J shed 2 bases, with 11 bases lying between them. CDR3 DNA sequence: TGTGCCAGCAGCCCCCGAGGGACTGGGGCCAACGTCCTGACTTTC. Translating it yields CASSPRGTGANVLTF.

This chain uses TRBV6-5 with TRBJ1-1; 7 nucleotides align to TRBD1. CDR1 and CDR2 from the germline V gene are MNHEY and SVGAGI. V trimming: 6 bases; J trimming: 7 bases; junction bases outside the gene matches: 14. The CDR3 covers 15 residues. The CDR3 loop is CASSNWGRGWNEAFF. Here the CDR3 DNA reads TGTGCCAGCAGCAATTGGGGCAGGGGGTGGAATGAAGCTTTCTTT.

This clone was seen just once. The V call is TRBV10-3, the J call TRBJ1-1; weak D call: TRBD1 (6 bases). Germline CDR1 and CDR2: ENHRY and SYGVKD. The CDR3 length is 14 residues. The V gene lost 2 bases and the J gene lost 4 bases, with 11 bases spanning the gap. The CDR3 here is CAISERGGGTEAFF. The CDR3 DNA sequence: TGTGCCATCAGTGAGAGAGGGGGAGGCACTGAAGCTTTCTTT.

The chain joins TRBV7-9 to TRBJ2-5, with 12 nucleotides matching TRBD1. With V trimmed by 9 bases and J by 5 bases, 7 bases remained unmatched. There are 14 residues in the CDR3. CDR1 and CDR2 (germline): SEHNR, FQNEAQ (reference sequence). The DNA for the CDR3 is TGTGCCAGTTCCCGGGACAGGGGGCTTGAGACCCAGTACTTC. Amino acids: CASSRDRGLETQYF.

In this sample, this clone turned up once. CDR3 residues: CASSSLEVAIYF. The DNA for the CDR3 is TGTGCCAGCAGCTCTTTAGAGGTCGCCATATATTTT. The rearrangement links TRBV28 to TRBJ1-3; D unclear. Germline CDR1 reads MDHEN; CDR2 reads SYDVKM. The CDR3 totals 12 residues. V was trimmed by 6 bases and J by 11 bases, leaving 14 bases between them.

V and J are TRBV6-6 and TRBJ1-5, with D possibly TRBD1 on 6 matching bases. The CDR3 length is 15 residues. Trimming removed 2 bases at V and 4 bases at J, with 12 bases between. Germline V gene data show CDR1 as MNHNY and CDR2 as SVGAGI (reference sequence). CDR3 sequence reads: CASSYPDSRNQPQHF. Here the CDR3 DNA reads TGTGCCAGCAGTTACCCGGACAGCCGTAATCAGCCCCAGCATTTT.

The chain carries TRBV7-8 and TRBJ2-4; D not certain. The V gene lost 5 bases and the J gene lost 0 bases, with 11 bases spanning the gap. Germline V CDR1 and CDR2: SGHVS, FQNEAQ. This CDR3 spans 15 amino acids. The CDR3 DNA sequence: TGTGCCAGCAGCCCCCCCCAACAAGCCAAAAACATTCAGTACTTC. Residues: CASSPPQQAKNIQYF. The full variable domain, completed using reference TRBV7-8 and TRBJ2-4, is GAGVSQSPRYKVAKRGQDVALRCDPISGHVSLFWYQQALGQGPEFLTYFQNEAQLDKSGLPSDRFFAERPEGSVSTLKIQRTQQEDSAVYLCASSPPQQAKNIQYFGAGTRLSVL.

The genes are TRBV2 and TRBJ2-5; D is uncertain. Gene TRBJ2-7 matches the end of the DNA better, so the J call may be wrong. The germline CDR1 and CDR2 sequences are SNHLY and FYNNEI. The CDR3 runs to 12 residues. This CDR3 reads CATTTRRYEQYF. The CDR3 bases are TGTGCCACCACTACCCGCCGCTACGAGCAGTACTTC.

V is TRBV7-2 and J is TRBJ1-2; TRBD1 agrees at 8 bases. V shed 6 bases and J 8 bases; nucleotides not matched to a gene: 14. This CDR3 is built from 15 residues. Germline lookup yields CDR1 SGHTA and CDR2 FQGNSA. The CDR3 sequence is CASSLDPDRGLGYTF. The DNA for the CDR3 is TGTGCCAGCAGTCTTGACCCCGACAGGGGCCTAGGCTACACCTTC.

V is TRBV10-1 and J is TRBJ1-5; the D is unclear. This CDR3 is built from 12 residues. V dropped 8 bases and J dropped 4 bases, with 9 bases sitting between them. CDR1 WNHNN and CDR2 SYGVQD come from the germline V gene (reference sequence). The CDR3 DNA follows: TGCGCCAGCTCGCGGGGAAATCAGCCCCAGCATTTT. Protein product: CASSRGNQPQHF.

The chain links TRBV2 to TRBJ1-4, with D possibly TRBD1 on 6 matching bases. From germline, CDR1 is SNHLY and CDR2 FYNNEI. The length of the CDR3 is 14 residues. The V end lost 9 bases, the J end lost 5 bases, and 16 bases lay between the germline ends. The CDR3 nucleotides read TGTGCCAGTAAGAGGGGGGATTTGAATGAAAAACTGTTTTTT. Translating it yields CASKRGDLNEKLFF. Filled out from reference TRBV2 and TRBJ1-4, the complete variable domain reads EPEVTQTPSHQVTQMGQEVILRCVPISNHLYFYWYRQILGQKVEFLVSFYNNEISEKSEIFDDQFSVERPDGSNFTLKIRSTKLEDSAMYFCASKRGDLNEKLFFGSGTQLSVL.

This chain joins TRBV19 and TRBJ2-1, with D uncertain. Trimming took off 5 bases at V and 1 base at J, with 15 bases between the two ends. The CDR3 extends over 16 amino acids. The V gene's germline CDR1 is LNHDA and CDR2 SQIVND (reference sequence). CDR3 nucleotides: TGTGCCAGTAGTGCCCGGGCTAGTGTATCCTACAATGAGCAGTTCTTC. This translates into CASSARASVSYNEQFF.

J is TRBJ2-7 and V is TRBV7-4; D is perhaps TRBD1 (5 bases). The V gene's germline CDR1 is SGHVT and CDR2 SQSDAQ. V shed 2 bases and J shed 0 bases, with 17 bases lying between them. This CDR3 is built from 17 residues. In DNA, the CDR3 is TGTGCCAGCAGCTTATCGATCTCATCCGACAGCTCCTACGAGCAGTACTTC. Amino acid sequence: CASSLSISSDSSYEQYF.

The chain employs TRBV10-3 and TRBJ2-2; TRBD1 aligns across 8 bases. Per the germline V gene, CDR1 is ENHRY and CDR2 is SYGVKD. After removal of 8 bases from V and 5 bases from J, the junction contained 19 bases not matched to a gene. The CDR3 runs to 18 residues. The chain's CDR3 is CAIGNSGGRNGGTGELFF. The CDR3 nucleotides are TGTGCCATCGGAAATTCAGGGGGCAGGAACGGAGGTACCGGGGAGCTGTTTTTT.